This record covers a single TCR beta chain. Its specificity is not known. Using quantitative 5'-RACE with molecular barcodes, the authors made TCR beta libraries. Using its own MiXCR run on the 5' RACE reads, TCRdb lists one record per CDR3 protein. The data show roughly 220,000 distinct CDR3 sequences, about 18% seen once. The CDR3 is made up of 13 amino acids. V lost 3 bases and J 6 bases, leaving 12 bases between the germline ends. Per the germline V gene, CDR1 is LGHNA and CDR2 is YNFKEQ. The sample is drawn from a study of CD8 T cells in ankylosing spondylitis. Regarding the study as a whole: It appeared that ankylosing spondylitis blood was characterized by a TCR beta motif of under ten highly homologous variants.

The receptor was derived from a male donor with ankylosing spondylitis. The chain uses TRBV4-2 and TRBJ2-7, with D perhaps matching TRBD2 (5 bases). Specimen: blood, either unsorted or a sorted T cell fraction (not recorded which). CDR3 loop: CASSHSLEGEQYF. The CDR3 coding sequence is TGTGCCAGCAGCCATTCTTTAGAGGGCGAGCAGTACTTC.